This T cell receptor (beta chain) is from a study of CD4+ T cells in melanoma. V lost 5 bases to trimming and J lost 6 bases, with 13 bases between them. This CDR3 spans 14 amino acids. Looked up from germline, CDR1 is SGHTA and CDR2 is FQGTGA. Assay: immunoSEQ multiplex PCR; the TCRdb copy retains only in-frame clones and omits some. The sample lists over 100,000 clones, 92% occurring once. V usage is TRBV7-3 and J usage is TRBJ2-2; TRBD2 is a possible D gene (6 bases). The sequenced sample consisted of peripheral blood. This clonotype originated in a human donor with melanoma. The CDR3 loop reads CASSLLGGAGELFF. CDR3 coding DNA: TGTGCCAGCAGCCTACTCGGAGGGGCCGGGGAGCTGTTTTTT.